The 11 T cell receptor beta chains in this list originate from one sample, sequenced in a study of blood T cell repertoires in COVID-19. The repertoire was sequenced with immunoSEQ multiplex PCR; TCRdb's copy has only in-frame clones and lacks some. The table shows approximately 120,000 clones, with 55% to 75% occurring only once. The sequenced material came from peripheral blood. The receptors originated from a woman aged 65 to 85 with acute or convalescent COVID-19.

V gene TRBV29-1 combines with J gene TRBJ2-7; 8 bases line up with TRBD2. The germline V gene has CDR1 SQVTM and CDR2 ANQGSEA. With V trimmed by 6 bases and J by 3 bases, 16 bases remained unmatched. This CDR3 contains 16 residues. The CDR3 DNA reads as TGCAGCGTGGAGGTCCCTACTAGCGGAGGCCTCTACGAGCAGTACTTC. It encodes CSVEVPTSGGLYEQYF.

The V call is TRBV18, the J call TRBJ1-5; the D gene is possibly TRBD1 (6 bases). The ends were cut back, 3 bases at V and 1 base at J, with 16 bases in the middle. There are 17 residues in the CDR3. The V gene's germline CDR1 is KGHSH and CDR2 LQKENI. The CDR3: CASSPEGGHRSNQPQHF. In DNA, the CDR3 is TGTGCCAGCTCACCCGAAGGGGGACATCGAAGCAATCAGCCCCAGCATTTT.

The CDR3 sequence: CSATDRDGYTF. The CDR3, as DNA: TGCAGTGCGACGGACAGGGATGGCTACACCTTC. V usage is TRBV20-1 and J usage is TRBJ1-2; 8 bases are shared with TRBD1. Germline CDR1 reads DFQATT; CDR2 reads SNEGSKA (reference sequence). This CDR3 contains 11 residues. V shed 6 bases, J shed 6 bases, and the junction held 3 bases outside the gene matches.

The chain uses TRBV9 and TRBJ1-4; no definite D call. Per the germline V gene, CDR1 is SGDLS and CDR2 is YYNGEE. The length of the CDR3 is 14 residues. Trimming stripped 6 bases from V and 7 bases from J, with 16 bases between. The CDR3 nucleotides read TGTGCCAGCAACGAGGGTTCTGGTGGTGAAAAACTGTTTTTT. Amino acid sequence: CASNEGSGGEKLFF.

The rearrangement uses TRBV28 and TRBJ2-7, with 7 bases lining up with TRBD1. The trim removed 2 bases at V and 3 bases at J, leaving 13 bases unmatched. The CDR3 sequence is 17 residues long. Germline V lookup: CDR1 MDHEN, CDR2 SYDVKM. The CDR3 reads CASSLGKSLRTGYEQYF. The CDR3 coding sequence is TGTGCCAGCAGTTTAGGCAAGTCTCTGAGGACAGGCTACGAGCAGTACTTC.

The chain couples TRBV7-9 to TRBJ1-2; no reliable D call. V lost 5 bases to trimming and J lost 1 base, with 14 bases between them. There are 15 residues in the CDR3. CDR1 SEHNR and CDR2 FQNEAQ come from the germline V gene (reference sequence). CDR3 in amino acids: CASSPKTGGNYGYTF. The CDR3 DNA reads TGTGCCAGCAGCCCGAAGACGGGAGGTAACTATGGCTACACCTTC.

This clone was seen only once. The V gene is TRBV6-6, the J gene TRBJ1-1; D unresolved. CDR1 is MNHNY and CDR2 is SVGAGI in the germline V gene (reference sequence). This CDR3 is built from 14 residues. The V end lost 6 bases, the J end lost 5 bases, and 16 bases lay between the germline ends. The CDR3 DNA sequence: TGTGCCAGCAGCACTGGCGGGGTGGGGACTGAAGCTTTCTTT. It codes for CASSTGGVGTEAFF.

A few counts support this clone. The V call is TRBV10-2, the J call TRBJ2-3; 8 nucleotides match TRBD2. Trimming took 3 bases from V and 5 from J; bases not matched to a gene: 7. The CDR3 is 15 amino acids. In germline, CDR1 is WSHSY, CDR2 SAAADI. The CDR3 loop is CASSELGLARDTQYF. CDR3 nucleotides: TGCGCCAGCAGTGAACTCGGACTAGCAAGAGATACGCAGTATTTT.

The chain links TRBV6-2 or TRBV6-3 to TRBJ2-4; D ambiguous. CDR3 length: 14 amino acids. Per germline, CDR1 MNHEY and CDR2 SVGEGT. V lost 6 bases and J lost 8, with 17 bases in between. The CDR3 nucleotides read TGTGCCAGCAGCCGACTGATCGTTGGTGACATTCAGTACTTC. Its translation: CASSRLIVGDIQYF.

The chain has TRBV18 and TRBJ2-4; 7 bases align to TRBD2. V shed 2 bases and J 0 bases; nucleotides not matched to a gene: 4. This CDR3 comprises 16 residues. From germline, CDR1 is KGHSH and CDR2 LQKENI. CDR3 nucleotide sequence: TGTGCCAGCTCACCAGGCGGGGGATTAGCCAAAAACATTCAGTACTTC. Translated, it gives CASSPGGGLAKNIQYF.

The gene calls are TRBV7-9 and TRBJ2-1; 9 bases match TRBD1. The CDR3 is 15 residues long. Germline assignment: CDR1 SEHNR and CDR2 FQNEAQ (reference sequence). V trimming: 5 bases; J trimming: 6 bases; junction bases outside the gene matches: 8. Here the CDR3 reads CASSHSGTGLNEQFF. CDR3 sequence (DNA): TGTGCCAGCAGCCACTCCGGGACAGGGCTCAATGAGCAGTTCTTC.